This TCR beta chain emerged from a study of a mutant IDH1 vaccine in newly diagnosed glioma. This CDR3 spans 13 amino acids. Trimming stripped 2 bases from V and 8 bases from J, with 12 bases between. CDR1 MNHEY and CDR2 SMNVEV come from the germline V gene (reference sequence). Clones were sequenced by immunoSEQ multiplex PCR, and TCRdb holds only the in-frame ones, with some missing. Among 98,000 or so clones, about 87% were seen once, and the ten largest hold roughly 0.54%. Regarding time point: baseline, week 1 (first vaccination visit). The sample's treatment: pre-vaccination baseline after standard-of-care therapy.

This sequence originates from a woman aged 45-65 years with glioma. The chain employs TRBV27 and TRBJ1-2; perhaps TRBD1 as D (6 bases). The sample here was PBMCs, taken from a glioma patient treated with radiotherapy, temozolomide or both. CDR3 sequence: CASSLGTNTGYTF. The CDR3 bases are TGTGCCAGCAGTTTAGGGACAAATACGGGCTACACCTTC.